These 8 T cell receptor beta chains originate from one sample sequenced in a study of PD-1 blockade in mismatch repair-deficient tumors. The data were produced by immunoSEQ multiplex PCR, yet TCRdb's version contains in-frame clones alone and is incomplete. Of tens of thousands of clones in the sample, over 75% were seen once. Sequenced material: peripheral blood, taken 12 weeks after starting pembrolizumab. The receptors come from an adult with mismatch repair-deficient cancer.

The CDR3 is CASSIDCLIVAEAFF. CDR3 DNA: TGTGCCAGTAGTATAGATTGCCTGATCGTCGCTGAAGCTTTCTTT. This sequence joins TRBV19 and TRBJ1-1; D is unresolved. The CDR3 loop spans 15 amino acids. Trimming took 0 bases from V and 6 from J, leaving 14 bases between them. Per germline, CDR1 LNHDA and CDR2 SQIVND (reference sequence).

This chain's CDR3 is CASSASGANVLTF. CDR3 sequence (DNA): TGTGCCAGCAGTGCGAGCGGGGCCAACGTCCTGACTTTC. The chain employs TRBV6-5 and TRBJ2-6; D remains unclear. The CDR3 sequence is 13 residues long. Germline-derived CDR1 and CDR2 are MNHEY and SVGAGI. Trimming removed 5 bases from V and 4 bases from J, with 6 bases in between.

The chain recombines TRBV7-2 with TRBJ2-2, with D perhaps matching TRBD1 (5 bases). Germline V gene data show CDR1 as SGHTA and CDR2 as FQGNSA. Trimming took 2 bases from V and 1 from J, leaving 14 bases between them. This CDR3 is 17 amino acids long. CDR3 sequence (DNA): TGTGCCAGCAGCTTATTTTTGACAGCCATGAACACCGGGGAGCTGTTTTTT. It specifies CASSLFLTAMNTGELFF. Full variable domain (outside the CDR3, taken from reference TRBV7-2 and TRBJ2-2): GAGVSQSPSNKVTEKGKDVELRCDPISGHTALYWYRQSLGQGLEFLIYFQGNSAPDKSGLPSDRFSAERTGGSVSTLTIQRTQQEDSAVYLCASSLFLTAMNTGELFFGEGSRLTVL.

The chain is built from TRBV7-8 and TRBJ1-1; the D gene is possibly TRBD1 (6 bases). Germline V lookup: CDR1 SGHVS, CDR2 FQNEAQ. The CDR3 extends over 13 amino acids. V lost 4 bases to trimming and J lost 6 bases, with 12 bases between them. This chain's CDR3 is CASSWDNFAEAFF. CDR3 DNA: TGTGCCAGCAGCTGGGACAACTTCGCTGAAGCTTTCTTT.

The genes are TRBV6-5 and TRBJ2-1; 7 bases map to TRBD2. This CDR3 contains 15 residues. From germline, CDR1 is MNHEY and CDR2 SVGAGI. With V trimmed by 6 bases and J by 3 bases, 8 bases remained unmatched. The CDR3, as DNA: TGTGCCAGCAGGAAAAGCGGGATTGGCTACAATGAGCAGTTCTTC. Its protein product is CASRKSGIGYNEQFF.

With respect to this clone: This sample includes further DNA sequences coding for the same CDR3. DNA for the CDR3: TGTGCCAGTAGTATAGCGGGAAGCTCCTACAATGAGCAGTTCTTC. Translation gives CASSIAGSSYNEQFF. The chain is built from TRBV19 and TRBJ2-1; D possibly corresponds to TRBD2 (5 bases). Germline CDR1 reads LNHDA; CDR2 reads SQIVND (reference sequence). Trimming stripped 1 base from V and 0 bases from J, with 7 bases between. The CDR3 is made up of 15 amino acids. The full variable domain, rest sourced from reference TRBV19 and TRBJ2-1, is DGGITQSPKYLFRKEGQNVTLSCEQNLNHDAMYWYRQDPGQGLRLIYYSQIVNDFQKGDIAEGYSVSREKKESFPLTVTSAQKNPTAFYLCASSIAGSSYNEQFFGPGTRLTVL.

The CDR3 region has the DNA TGTGCCAGCAGCTTAGACTCGTTTAGGGAAGCTTTCTTT. Protein sequence: CASSLDSFREAFF. The rearrangement links TRBV7-3 to TRBJ1-1; D remains unclear. CDR3 length equals 13 residues. V dropped 2 bases and J dropped 8 bases, with 12 bases sitting between them. Per germline, CDR1 SGHTA and CDR2 FQGTGA.

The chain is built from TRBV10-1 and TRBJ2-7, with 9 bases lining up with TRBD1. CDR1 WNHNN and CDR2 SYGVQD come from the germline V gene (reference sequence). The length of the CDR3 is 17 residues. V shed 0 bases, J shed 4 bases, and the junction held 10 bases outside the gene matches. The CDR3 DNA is TGCGCCAGCAGTGAGTCGACCAGGACAGGGGTTTTTTACGAGCAGTACTTC. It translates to CASSESTRTGVFYEQYF.